The 11 T cell receptor beta chains below all came from one sample that was sequenced in a study of cytomegalovirus exposure and HLA in healthy donors. With 60 Vbeta and 13 Jbeta primers, the PCR was carried out. The assay was immunoSEQ multiplex PCR, and TCRdb's table has in-frame clones only and misses some. The repertoire holds 95,000 to 150,000 clones, with about three fifths as singletons. Specimen: PBMCs. The source is a man aged 40-55 years in good health and CMV-seropositive.

This clone has just a few counts. This chain connects TRBV7-9 to TRBJ2-7; TRBD1 aligns across 9 bases. The CDR3 runs to 14 residues. Germline CDR1 and CDR2: SEHNR and FQNEAQ (reference sequence). The V and J ends lost 5 bases and 2 bases, in that order; junction bases with no gene match: 4. The CDR3 reads CASSPGTGPYEQYF. For the CDR3, the DNA is TGTGCCAGCAGCCCGGGGACAGGGCCCTACGAGCAGTACTTC. Together with reference TRBV7-9 and TRBJ2-7, the CDR3 gives the full variable domain: DTGVSQNPRHKITKRGQNVTFRCDPISEHNRLYWYRQTLGQGPEFLTYFQNEAQLEKSRLLSDRFSAERPKGSFSTLEIQRTEQGDSAMYLCASSPGTGPYEQYFGPGTRLTVT.

This clone appeared once. The chain is built from TRBV7-9 and TRBJ2-5; 8 bases align to TRBD2. The CDR3 loop spans 15 amino acids. J gave up 2 bases and V 1 base, and 3 bases lay outside the gene matches. CDR1 and CDR2 (germline): SEHNR, FQNEAQ (reference sequence). The CDR3 here is CASSLVTSVQETQYF. In nucleotides, the CDR3 is TGTGCCAGCAGCTTAGTGACTAGCGTTCAAGAGACCCAGTACTTC.

The chain carries TRBV6-6 and TRBJ2-2; 11 nucleotides line up with TRBD2. The germline V gene has CDR1 MNHNY and CDR2 SVGAGI (reference sequence). The J segment lost 4 bases and the V segment lost 7 bases, leaving 8 bases of the junction unmatched. The CDR3 has 16 amino acids. The CDR3 is CASTLQGLAVTGELFF. The CDR3 bases are TGTGCCAGCACCCTACAGGGACTAGCGGTCACCGGGGAGCTGTTTTTT.

This sequence joins TRBV19 and TRBJ2-3, with D possibly matching TRBD2 (5 bases). Germline CDR1 is LNHDA and CDR2 is SQIVND (reference sequence). The length of the CDR3 is 15 residues. V shed 9 bases and J shed 4 bases, with 20 bases lying between them. In nucleotides, the CDR3 is TGTGCCAGCAACCGAGGGTCGGCGGGCGCAGATACGCAGTATTTT. It specifies CASNRGSAGADTQYF.

Remarks on this clone: One junction end does not reproduce the germline sequence, and a read error may be involved. The DNA of the CDR3 is TGCAGCGTTGAAGAAGTAAGGGGGGGGTGG. It encodes CSVEEVRGGW. The rearrangement joins TRBV29-1 to TRBJ1-1; weak D call: TRBD1 (6 bases). The length of the CDR3 is 10 residues. Germline lookup yields CDR1 SQVTM and CDR2 ANQGSEA.

The V gene is TRBV4-1, the J gene TRBJ2-7; D is perhaps TRBD1 (6 bases). V lost 2 bases and J 5 bases, leaving 10 bases between the germline ends. Per germline, CDR1 MGHRA and CDR2 YSYEKL. The length of the CDR3 is 13 residues. CDR3 region: CASSQLRTDEQYF. The DNA for the CDR3 is TGCGCCAGCAGCCAACTAAGGACAGACGAGCAGTACTTC.

This clone was seen more than once but under ten times. The chain carries TRBV7-2 and TRBJ2-7; TRBD2 matches at 12 bases. CDR3 size: 15 residues. Germline CDR1 SGHTA, CDR2 FQGNSA. V trimming: 8 bases; J trimming: 5 bases; junction bases outside the gene matches: 10. CDR3 coding DNA: TGTGCCAGCCTCCCGACTAGCGGGAGTTCGAACGAGCAGTACTTC. Its protein product is CASLPTSGSSNEQYF.

The rearrangement joins TRBV5-1 to TRBJ2-7; 8 positions match TRBD2. V lost 5 bases and J lost 3; bases outside the gene matches: 10. Germline CDR1 is SGHRS and CDR2 is YFSETQ. This CDR3 is 15 amino acids long. CDR3 sequence (DNA): TGCGCCAGCAGACCCCTACTAGCGGCAAACTACGAGCAGTACTTC. Translating gives CASRPLLAANYEQYF.

The V call is TRBV5-6, the J call TRBJ2-7, with 7 nucleotides matching TRBD1. From germline, CDR1 is SGHDT and CDR2 YYEEEE. This CDR3 spans 15 amino acids. V dropped 4 bases and J dropped 2; count of bases not matched to a gene: 9. The CDR3 here is CASSPTGTATYEQYF. CDR3 nucleotide sequence: TGTGCCAGCAGCCCCACCGGGACAGCGACCTACGAGCAGTACTTC.

The genes are TRBV6-5 and TRBJ1-3; TRBD1 matches 8 bases. V shed 4 bases, J shed 9 bases, and the junction held 11 bases outside the gene matches. Germline lookup yields CDR1 MNHEY and CDR2 SVGAGI. The CDR3 is made up of 15 amino acids. For the CDR3, the DNA is TGTGCCAGCAGTTTGACAGGGGCGCGTTTGGGCACCATATATTTT. Encoded protein: CASSLTGARLGTIYF.

The chain carries TRBV7-7 and TRBJ2-1; 13 bases align to TRBD2. V dropped 5 bases and J dropped 8; count of bases not matched to a gene: 6. The CDR3 spans 15 residues. Germline assignment: CDR1 SSHAT and CDR2 FNYEAQ (reference sequence). The CDR3 is CASSLLAGGLDEQFF. CDR3 sequence (DNA): TGTGCCAGCAGCCTACTAGCGGGGGGGCTGGATGAGCAGTTCTTC.